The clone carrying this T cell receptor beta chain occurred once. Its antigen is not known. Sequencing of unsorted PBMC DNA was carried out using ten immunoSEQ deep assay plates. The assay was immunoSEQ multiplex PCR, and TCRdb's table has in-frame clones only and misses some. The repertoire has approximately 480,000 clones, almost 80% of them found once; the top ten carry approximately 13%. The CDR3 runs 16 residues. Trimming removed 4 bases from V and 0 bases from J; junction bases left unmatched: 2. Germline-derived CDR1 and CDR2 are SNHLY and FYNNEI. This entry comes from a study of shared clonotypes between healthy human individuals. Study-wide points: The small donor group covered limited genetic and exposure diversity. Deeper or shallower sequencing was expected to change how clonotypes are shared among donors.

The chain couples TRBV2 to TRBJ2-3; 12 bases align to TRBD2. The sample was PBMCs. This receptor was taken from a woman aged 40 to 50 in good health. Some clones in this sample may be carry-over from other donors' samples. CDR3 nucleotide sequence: TGTGCCAGCAGTGGACTAGCGGGAGCTAGCACAGATACGCAGTATTTT. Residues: CASSGLAGASTDTQYF. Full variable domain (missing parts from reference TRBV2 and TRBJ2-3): EPEVTQTPSHQVTQMGQEVILRCVPISNHLYFYWYRQILGQKVEFLVSFYNNEISEKSEIFDDQFSVERPDGSNFTLKIRSTKLEDSAMYFCASSGLAGASTDTQYFGPGTRLTVL.